Each of the 8 T cell receptor beta chains below was sequenced from the same sample in a study of T cells in Graves' hyperthyroidism and ophthalmopathy (dated by TCRdb to the late 2010s). Receptor libraries were prepared by multiplex PCR. Sequenced using an Illumina HiSeq 2000. The TCR beta CDR3 regions were amplified from RNA transcripts. For the first round of RT-PCR on the TCR CDR3, the HTBI primer set was used together with the Qiagen OneStep RT-PCR kit. The raw public data were reprocessed by TCRdb itself: fastp quality trimming at Q25, MiXCR clonotype calling, in-frame beta chains only. Under each unique CDR3 protein, matching rows form one entry showing the most common genes and DNA. Across this sample there are fewer than 650,000 distinct CDR3 sequences, with 12% to 15% seen only once. The top ten clones comprise over 6% of the sample. Sequences were obtained from blood. These receptors all stem from a young woman with Graves' ophthalmopathy.

This clonotype was observed once. V and J are TRBV5-1 and TRBJ1-3; D uncertain. Germline V gene sequence: CDR1 SGHRS, CDR2 YFSETQ. The CDR3 runs 16 residues. The V gene lost 0 bases and the J gene lost 1 base, with 11 bases spanning the gap. In DNA, the CDR3 is TGCGCCAGCAGCTTGGCGGCCAGAGGATCTGGAAACACCATATATTTT. This encodes CASSLAARGSGNTIYF.

At least ten counts were recorded for this clonotype. The chain is built from TRBV20-1 and TRBJ2-1; TRBD2 agrees at 11 bases. The trim removed 5 bases at V and 4 bases at J, leaving 13 bases unmatched. Looked up from germline, CDR1 is DFQATT and CDR2 is SNEGSKA (reference sequence). CDR3 length: 17 amino acids. The CDR3 reads CSAPTPGLAERYNEQFF. DNA for the CDR3: TGCAGTGCTCCAACCCCGGGACTAGCGGAGAGGTACAATGAGCAGTTCTTC.

This clonotype was seen at least ten times. V is TRBV30 and J is TRBJ2-7; 12 bases match TRBD2. Germline CDR1 reads GTSNPN; CDR2 reads SVGIG (reference sequence). This CDR3 is built from 15 residues. V shed 3 bases and J 2 bases; nucleotides not matched to a gene: 5. The CDR3 here is CAWRSLAGGPYEQYF. CDR3 nucleotide sequence: TGTGCCTGGAGGAGTCTAGCGGGAGGGCCCTACGAGCAGTACTTC. Together with reference TRBV30 and TRBJ2-7, the CDR3 gives the full variable domain: SQTIHQWPATLVQPVGSPLSLECTVEGTSNPNLYWYRQAAGRGLQLLFYSVGIGQISSEVPQNLSASRPQDRQFILSSKKLLLSDSGFYLCAWRSLAGGPYEQYFGPGTRLTVT.

The rearrangement links TRBV27 to TRBJ2-3, with D unresolved. The CDR3 runs 15 residues. From germline, CDR1 is MNHEY and CDR2 SMNVEV (reference sequence). The V and J ends lost 0 bases and 1 base respectively, with 8 bases between them. CDR3 loop: CASSLSYHGTDTQYF. CDR3 bases: TGTGCCAGCAGTTTATCATACCACGGCACAGATACGCAGTATTTT.

Ten or more counts support this clonotype. The CDR3 sequence: CASSVSRAGGGEQYF. The DNA of the CDR3 is TGTGCCAGCTCAGTAAGCCGGGCAGGGGGAGGCGAGCAGTACTTC. The chain is built from TRBV18 and TRBJ2-7, with D possibly matching TRBD1 (7 bases). Per the germline V gene, CDR1 is KGHSH and CDR2 is LQKENI. The CDR3 is 15 amino acids. V lost 5 bases and J 6 bases, leaving 20 bases between the germline ends.

The rearrangement joins TRBV20-1 to TRBJ2-1, with 10 bases matching TRBD1. With the DNA end fitting TRBJ2-7 better, the J assignment may be wrong. This CDR3 spans 14 amino acids. Germline CDR1 and CDR2: DFQATT and SNEGSKA (reference sequence). Written as DNA, the CDR3 is TGCAGTGCTCACCCGGGACAGGGGTCATACGAGCAGTACTTC. Encoded protein: CSAHPGQGSYEQYF.

This clonotype has a handful of counts. The chain joins TRBV19 to TRBJ2-5; 7 positions agree with TRBD2. The germline gives CDR1 LNHDA, CDR2 SQIVND (reference sequence). The CDR3 is 15 residues long. V gave up 5 bases and J gave up 3 bases; unmatched junction bases: 9. The CDR3: CASSVLAGVKETQYF. CDR3 DNA sequence: TGTGCCAGTAGTGTGCTCGCGGGGGTCAAAGAGACCCAGTACTTC.

This clonotype was counted at least ten times. CDR3 loop: CAWSGSNQPQHF. CDR3 nucleotide sequence: TGTGCCTGGAGTGGCAGCAATCAGCCCCAGCATTTT. This chain connects TRBV30 to TRBJ1-5, with unresolved D. The CDR3 loop spans 12 amino acids. V was cut by 1 base and J by 1 base, with 2 bases left in between. Germline V gene lookup returns CDR1 GTSNPN and CDR2 SVGIG (reference sequence). The entire variable domain, with the rest obtained from reference TRBV30 and TRBJ1-5, is as follows: SQTIHQWPATLVQPVGSPLSLECTVEGTSNPNLYWYRQAAGRGLQLLFYSVGIGQISSEVPQNLSASRPQDRQFILSSKKLLLSDSGFYLCAWSGSNQPQHFGDGTRLSIL.